This entry is about one T cell receptor beta chain. Its specificity is not known. The data were taken from a study of Ad26.COV2.S vaccination and SARS-CoV-2 variants. Looking at the study overall: Intramuscular Ad26.COV2.S at 5x10^10 or 1x10^11 viral particles. Study findings and constraints: Spike-specific TCR breadth was greater after Ad26.COV2.S than placebo. Comparability of non-spike TCR breadth was observed across vaccine and placebo recipients.

Data came from immunoSEQ multiplex PCR; TCRdb stores just in-frame clones and leaves some out. The sample carries about 470,000 clones, 90% recorded once. This sample's treatment: over 15 received Ad26.COV2.S at low or high dose, single or two shots; five or six received placebo; per-sample allocation not given. Sampling took place 63 days after the first vaccine or placebo injection. Looked up from germline, CDR1 is SGHRS and CDR2 is YFSETQ. The V and J ends lost 2 bases and 8 bases, in that order; junction bases with no gene match: 6. CDR3 length: 15 residues. V usage is TRBV5-1 and J usage is TRBJ2-1, with 11 bases lining up with TRBD2. Sequences were derived from peripheral blood, sampled in a trial of Ad26.COV2.S vaccine versus placebo. This clonotype originated in a person aged 18-60 years who received the Ad26.COV2.S COVID-19 vaccine or a placebo. In DNA form, the CDR3 reads TGCGCCAGCAGCTTCACTAGCGGGAGTAACTATGAGCAGTTCTTC. This codes for CASSFTSGSNYEQFF.